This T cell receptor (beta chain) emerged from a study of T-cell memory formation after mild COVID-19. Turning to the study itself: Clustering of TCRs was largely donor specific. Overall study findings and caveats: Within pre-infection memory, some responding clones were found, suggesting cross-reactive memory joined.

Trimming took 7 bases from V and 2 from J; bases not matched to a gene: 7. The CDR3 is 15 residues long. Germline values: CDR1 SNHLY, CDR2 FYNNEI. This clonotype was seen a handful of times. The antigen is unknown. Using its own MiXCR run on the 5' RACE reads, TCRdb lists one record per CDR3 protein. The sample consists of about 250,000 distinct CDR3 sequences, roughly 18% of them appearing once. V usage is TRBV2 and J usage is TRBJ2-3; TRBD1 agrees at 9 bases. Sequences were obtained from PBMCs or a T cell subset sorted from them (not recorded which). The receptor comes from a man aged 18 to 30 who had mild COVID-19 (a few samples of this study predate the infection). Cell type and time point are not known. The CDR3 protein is CASIDRTGDTDTQYF. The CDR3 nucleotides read TGTGCCAGCATTGATCGGACAGGGGACACAGATACGCAGTATTTT. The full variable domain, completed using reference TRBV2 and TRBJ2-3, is EPEVTQTPSHQVTQMGQEVILRCVPISNHLYFYWYRQILGQKVEFLVSFYNNEISEKSEIFDDQFSVERPDGSNFTLKIRSTKLEDSAMYFCASIDRTGDTDTQYFGPGTRLTVL.